The sequence of this T cell receptor (beta chain) was determined in a study of Graves' ophthalmopathy and Graves' hyperthyroidism. In the study overall: Peripheral blood was gathered at the point of initial diagnosis, before any treatment started. Study outcomes and limitations: Most thyroid clonotypes expanded beyond 0.001 frequency were also found in blood.

Ophthalmopathy was moderately-to-severely active, CAS at least 3, NOSPECS at least 4, lasting under 3 months. Other autoimmune diseases, uncontrolled infections, pregnancy or lactation ruled patients out of participation. Remarks on this clonotype: As yet, its antigen is unknown.

The authors amplified TCR beta CDR3 regions, and they did so from RNA transcripts for repertoire sequencing. RT-PCR was first run with HTBI primers, then multiplex PCR in a second round. A single record per CDR3 protein comes from TCRdb applying MiXCR to the multiplex PCR reads. The sample consists of about 400,000 distinct CDR3 sequences, 15% to 20% of them appearing once. J lost 4 bases, V lost 6 bases, and 8 bases had no gene match. CDR1 SQVTM and CDR2 ANQGSEA come from the germline V gene. The length of the CDR3 is 13 residues. This receptor was taken from a young woman with Graves' ophthalmopathy. The sample taken for sequencing was peripheral blood. The chain employs TRBV29-1 and TRBJ1-1; TRBD1 matches at 7 bases. The CDR3: CSVRRQGTTEAFF. The DNA for the CDR3 is TGCAGCGTGCGCAGACAGGGAACCACTGAAGCTTTCTTT.